These T cell receptor beta chains were read from a single sample in a study of human T cells and chemical hapten exposure. Via MiXCR, TCRdb re-called the 5' RACE reads, giving one row per CDR3 protein. The sample records about 120,000 distinct CDR3 sequences, 15% to 20% being singletons. The source is a human donor in good health. CDR3s include the opening cysteine and the closing phenylalanine or tryptophan. A D gene is named only where the DNA matches it firmly. Some rows have no size entry. The others give once, few or many, or a class for an expanded clone.

TRBJ1-3 TRBD1 TRBV4-1 few TGCGCCAGCAGCCGTGGACAGGGTCCCTCTGGAAACACCATATATTTT CASSRGQGPSGNTIYF
TRBJ2-5 - TRBV2 - TGTGCCAGCAGGGAATCAGGTTTCCAGCAGGGCGAGACCCAGTACTTC CASRESGFQQGETQYF
TRBJ2-5 - TRBV10-3 - TGTGCCATCAGCGCTCGGGGAGAGACCCAGTACTTC CAISARGETQYF
TRBJ2-2 TRBD2 TRBV27 - TGTGCCAGCAGTCCCCTCGGAGTTAGCGGGGTCGCGAACACCGGGGAGCTGTTTTTT CASSPLGVSGVANTGELFF
TRBJ2-1 TRBD2 TRBV7-9 few TGTGCCAGCAGCGTCGGGGGGGGCGGGAGCTACAATGAGCAGTTCTTC CASSVGGGGSYNEQFF
TRBJ2-3 - TRBV29-1 - TGCAGCGTGTGGGACGGGATTAAGGGGTATTTT CSVWDGIKGYF
TRBJ2-2 - TRBV24-1 - TGTGCCACCAGTGGCTCCAGCAGGGGGGAGCTGTTTTTT CATSGSSRGELFF
TRBJ2-7 TRBD2 TRBV28 many TGTGCCAGCAGTTCGCCCGGACTAGCCTACGAGCAGTACTTC CASSSPGLAYEQYF
TRBJ2-2 TRBD2 TRBV7-9 - TGTGCCAGCAGGCTAGATGGAGCAGCGGGAGTCACCGGGGAGCTGTTTTTT CASRLDGAAGVTGELFF
TRBJ1-2 TRBD1 TRBV7-6 few TGTGCCAGCAGCTTATTCTCAGGGGGTGACTATGGCTACACCTTC CASSLFSGGDYGYTF
TRBJ1-6 - TRBV6-5 - TGTGCCAGCAGTTACGTGACCGTGGTGGGTAATTCACCCCTCCACTTT CASSYVTVVGNSPLHF